The 3 T cell receptor beta chains presented below share a single source sample, sequenced in a study. The assay was immunoSEQ multiplex PCR, and TCRdb's table has in-frame clones only and misses some. Of around 50,000 clones in the sample, 90% to 95% were seen once. The sequencing input was PBMCs. These receptors were taken from a man in his forties with rheumatoid arthritis.

Here the CDR3 DNA reads TGTGCCAGCAGCCGACAGAGCTCCTACAATGAGCAGTTCTTC. This gives the protein CASSRQSSYNEQFF. The V call is TRBV7-3, the J call TRBJ2-1; D perhaps matches TRBD1 (5 bases). V was shortened by 5 bases and J by 0 bases, with 8 bases between the two germline ends. The CDR3 covers 14 residues. The V gene's germline CDR1 is SGHTA and CDR2 FQGTGA.

CDR3 loop: CASSVLGAGEKLFF. CDR3 DNA sequence: TGTGCCAGCAGCGTCCTGGGGGCAGGGGAAAAACTGTTTTTT. The chain links TRBV5-6 to TRBJ1-4; tentatively, D is TRBD1 (6 bases). This CDR3 spans 14 amino acids. Germline CDR1 SGHDT, CDR2 YYEEEE. V was cut by 4 bases and J by 8 bases, with 15 bases left in between.

The J gene is TRBJ1-3, the V gene TRBV3-1 (or the pseudogene TRBV3-2), with D possibly being TRBD1 (5 bases). Trimming took 4 bases from V and 0 from J, leaving 10 bases between them. Germline assignment: CDR1 LGHDT and CDR2 YNNKEL (reference sequence). The CDR3 loop spans 15 amino acids. CDR3 region: CASSLRGTSGNTIYF. Written as DNA, the CDR3 is TGTGCCAGCAGCCTCCGGGGGACCTCTGGAAACACCATATATTTT.